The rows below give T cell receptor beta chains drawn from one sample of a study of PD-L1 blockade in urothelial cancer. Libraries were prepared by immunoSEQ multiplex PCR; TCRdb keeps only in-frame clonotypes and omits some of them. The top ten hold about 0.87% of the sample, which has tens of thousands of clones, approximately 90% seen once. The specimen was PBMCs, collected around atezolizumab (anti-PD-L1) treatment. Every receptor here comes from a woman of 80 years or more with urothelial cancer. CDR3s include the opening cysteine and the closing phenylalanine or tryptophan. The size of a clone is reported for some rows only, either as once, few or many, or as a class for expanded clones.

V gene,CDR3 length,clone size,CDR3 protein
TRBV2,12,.,CASSFFTDTQYF
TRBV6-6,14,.,CASGHILAGYEQYF
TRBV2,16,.,CASSEDSGITYNEQFF
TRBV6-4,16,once,CASKVASGAGANEQFF
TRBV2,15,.,CASGGAARRSYEQYF
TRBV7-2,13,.,CASSKGGGDTQYF
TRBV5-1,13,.,CASSPPGSYEQYF
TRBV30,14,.,CAWIPGLAGVEQFF
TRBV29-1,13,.,CSVMDRGAPEAFF
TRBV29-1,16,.,CSSRRRDRVGTDTQYF
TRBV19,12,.,CATTGADYGYTF
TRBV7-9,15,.,CASSLASGNTGELFF
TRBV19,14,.,CASSTDRVNQPQHF
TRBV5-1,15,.,CASRPPQGGSYGYTF
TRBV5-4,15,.,CASSHEPTVNTEAFF
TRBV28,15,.,CASSSPVGVADTQYF
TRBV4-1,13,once,CASSPLGPDTQYF
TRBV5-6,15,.,CASSPLSGAAYEQYF
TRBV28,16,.,CASSGSTGGNNYGYTF
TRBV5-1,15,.,CASSLEEPGYEKLFF
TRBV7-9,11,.,CATFGGGKLFF
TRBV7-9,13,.,CASSELTGTEAFF
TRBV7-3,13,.,CASSPDRNYGYTF
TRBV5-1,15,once,CASSLRAGNTGELFF
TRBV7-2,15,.,CASSGTGGAGNTIYF
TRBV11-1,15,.,CASSLEAGYSYEQYF
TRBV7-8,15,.,CASSWTSGVYNEQFF
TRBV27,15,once,CASSPTTSGSHEQFF
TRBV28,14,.,CASIAGTGPYEQYF
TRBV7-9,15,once,CASSSLAGSTDTQYF
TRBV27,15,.,CASSLVLGGTDTQYF